The rows below give T cell receptor beta chains drawn from one sample of a study of response to subunit inactivated influenza vaccine. TCRdb reanalysed the RT-PCR reads using MiXCR and keeps one entry per CDR3 protein. The table records 860,000 or so distinct CDR3 sequences, 21% of them present only once. The sequences come from PBMCs from blood, collected about 5 days after vaccination. The receptors here all came from a man between 50 and 59 years old who received an inactivated influenza vaccine. Each CDR3 is given with its conserved first and last residue. The order of the fields is clone size, J gene, D gene, V gene, CDR3 protein, CDR3 DNA. The D gene is left open where the match is weak. Expanded clones are given a class, and other clones once, few, many or no size at all.

clone size: NA; J gene: TRBJ2-5; D gene: NA; V gene: TRBV12-3/TRBV12-4; CDR3 protein: CASSLYLGETQYF; CDR3 DNA: TGTGCCAGCAGTTTATATCTTGGGGAGACCCAGTACTTC
clone size: many; J gene: TRBJ1-2; D gene: NA; V gene: TRBV5-1; CDR3 protein: CASSRGQSGYTF; CDR3 DNA: TGCGCCAGCAGCCGTGGACAGTCTGGCTACACCTTC
clone size: NA; J gene: TRBJ2-1; D gene: TRBD2; V gene: TRBV5-1; CDR3 protein: CASRSSSGYNEQFF; CDR3 DNA: TGCGCCAGCAGGTCCTCTAGCGGCTACAATGAGCAGTTCTTC
clone size: NA; J gene: TRBJ2-3; D gene: NA; V gene: TRBV18; CDR3 protein: CASSPDDGPSTDTQYF; CDR3 DNA: TGTGCCAGCTCACCTGACGATGGGCCAAGCACAGATACGCAGTATTTT
clone size: NA; J gene: TRBJ1-6; D gene: TRBD1; V gene: TRBV6-1; CDR3 protein: CASSAGQGRSPLHF; CDR3 DNA: TGTGCCAGCAGCGCGGGACAGGGCAGATCACCCCTCCACTTT
clone size: few; J gene: TRBJ2-3; D gene: NA; V gene: TRBV7-8; CDR3 protein: CASSSAKTDTQYF; CDR3 DNA: TGTGCCAGCAGCTCCGCGAAGACAGATACGCAGTATTTT
clone size: NA; J gene: TRBJ2-7; D gene: TRBD1; V gene: TRBV5-1; CDR3 protein: CASRYGQGPYYEQYF; CDR3 DNA: TGCGCCAGCAGATACGGACAGGGGCCCTACTACGAGCAGTACTTC
clone size: few; J gene: TRBJ2-1; D gene: TRBD2; V gene: TRBV20-1; CDR3 protein: CSAKAGVTYNEQFF; CDR3 DNA: TGCAGTGCAAAAGCGGGAGTGACCTACAATGAGCAGTTCTTC
clone size: once; J gene: TRBJ1-1; D gene: NA; V gene: TRBV9; CDR3 protein: CASSVEPGTTEAFF; CDR3 DNA: TGTGCCAGCAGCGTTGAACCAGGGACCACTGAAGCTTTCTTT
clone size: NA; J gene: TRBJ2-5; D gene: NA; V gene: TRBV14; CDR3 protein: CASSQDRAIQYF; CDR3 DNA: TGTGCCAGCAGCCAAGACAGGGCGATCCAGTACTTC
clone size: many; J gene: TRBJ2-2; D gene: NA; V gene: TRBV12-3/TRBV12-4; CDR3 protein: CASSSRGTATGELFF; CDR3 DNA: TGTGCCAGCAGCTCCCGGGGAACGGCGACCGGGGAGCTGTTTTTT
clone size: few; J gene: TRBJ2-5; D gene: NA; V gene: TRBV28; CDR3 protein: CASTHGFKETQYF; CDR3 DNA: TGTGCCAGCACCCACGGATTTAAAGAGACCCAGTACTTC
clone size: few; J gene: TRBJ1-1; D gene: NA; V gene: TRBV29-1; CDR3 protein: CSVRRSTMNTEAFF; CDR3 DNA: TGCAGCGTTCGCCGCAGTACCATGAACACTGAAGCTTTCTTT
clone size: NA; J gene: TRBJ1-2; D gene: NA; V gene: TRBV10-3; CDR3 protein: CAISESSGRSYGYTF; CDR3 DNA: TGTGCCATCAGTGAATCGAGCGGGAGGAGCTATGGCTACACCTTC
clone size: few; J gene: TRBJ2-3; D gene: NA; V gene: TRBV7-6; CDR3 protein: CASSTGFTDTQYF; CDR3 DNA: TGTGCCAGCAGCACAGGATTCACAGATACGCAGTATTTT
clone size: NA; J gene: TRBJ2-1; D gene: NA; V gene: TRBV11-2; CDR3 protein: CASSPVDVRGEQFF; CDR3 DNA: TGTGCCAGCAGCCCGGTGGACGTTAGGGGTGAGCAGTTCTTC